The 23 T cell receptor beta chains below come from one sample, sequenced in a study of T cell responses to AZD1222 COVID-19 vaccine. Data came from immunoSEQ multiplex PCR; TCRdb stores just in-frame clones and leaves some out. The repertoire consists of about 120,000 clones, with around 90% occurring once and the leading ten covering around 8.7%. The material sequenced was peripheral blood, taken on day 0 of AZD1222 vaccination. Source of these receptors: an adult in good health.

J is TRBJ2-7 and V is TRBV2; D uncertain. V dropped 3 bases and J dropped 5 bases, with 17 bases sitting between them. Per the germline V gene, CDR1 is SNHLY and CDR2 is FYNNEI. The CDR3 extends over 15 amino acids. The CDR3 protein is CASSDSGLTLDEQYF. The DNA for the CDR3 is TGTGCCAGCAGTGATTCTGGGCTGACCCTTGACGAGCAGTACTTC.

The chain recombines TRBV30 with TRBJ1-1; D call uncertain. CDR1 and CDR2 (germline): GTSNPN, SVGIG (reference sequence). V shed 0 bases and J shed 3 bases, with 14 bases lying between them. The CDR3 has 15 residues. CDR3 nucleotides: TGTGCCTGGAGTGTACTAGGGCGCGCGGACACTGAAGCTTTCTTT. This gives the protein CAWSVLGRADTEAFF.

The chain links TRBV7-9 to TRBJ2-7; maybe TRBD1 (6 bases). V was shortened by 5 bases and J by 5 bases, with 16 bases between the two germline ends. The CDR3 covers 14 residues. Germline CDR1 and CDR2: SEHNR and FQNEAQ (reference sequence). The CDR3 spells CASSHTGRTHEQYF. CDR3 in DNA: TGTGCCAGCAGCCACACAGGGAGAACTCACGAGCAGTACTTC.

The chain recombines TRBV12-3 or TRBV12-4 with TRBJ2-1; the D is unclear. This CDR3 region has 12 residues. Trimming removed 6 bases at V and 5 bases at J, with 8 bases between. CDR3 coding DNA: TGTGCCAGCAGAGGCATAGACAATGAGCAGTTCTTC. It codes for CASRGIDNEQFF.

The chain joins TRBV30 to TRBJ1-2; D unresolved. CDR1 is GTSNPN, CDR2 SVGIG, per germline (reference sequence). The CDR3 runs to 13 residues. Trimming cost V 0 bases and J 8 bases, with 13 bases left between them. CDR3 loop: CAWSVSGIGGYTF. CDR3 DNA sequence: TGTGCCTGGAGTGTATCTGGGATTGGAGGCTACACCTTC.

The chain employs TRBV11-3 and TRBJ1-1; maybe TRBD1 (6 bases). V gave up 5 bases and J gave up 0 bases, with 10 bases separating them. In germline, CDR1 is SGHNT, CDR2 YENEEA. The CDR3 length is 14 residues. This chain's CDR3 is CASSQDRMNTEAFF. CDR3 sequence (DNA): TGTGCCAGCAGCCAGGACAGAATGAACACTGAAGCTTTCTTT.

This chain links TRBV7-2 with TRBJ2-1; 8 nucleotides agree with TRBD2. J was trimmed by 7 bases and V by 4 bases; bases with no gene match: 12. The germline V gene has CDR1 SGHTA and CDR2 FQGNSA. The CDR3 is 16 amino acids. The CDR3 sequence: CASSSGGVLAGNEQFF. CDR3 DNA sequence: TGTGCCAGCAGCTCCGGGGGGGTACTAGCAGGGAATGAGCAGTTCTTC.

CDR3 protein: CASRPTGSSYEQYF. The DNA of the CDR3 is TGTGCCAGCAGACCGACAGGGAGCTCCTACGAGCAGTACTTC. The chain joins TRBV7-2 to TRBJ2-7; 7 bases agree with TRBD1. CDR1 is SGHTA, CDR2 FQGNSA, per germline. This CDR3 region has 14 residues. Trimming removed 6 bases from V and 0 bases from J; junction bases left unmatched: 5.

The rearrangement links TRBV2 to TRBJ1-5; D is possibly TRBD1 (6 bases). This CDR3 is built from 18 residues. V was pared by 3 bases and J by 3 bases, with 21 bases between. Germline values: CDR1 SNHLY, CDR2 FYNNEI. In DNA form, the CDR3 reads TGTGCCAGCAGTGATCCTGGACCAGGGGCTCTCCCCAATCAGCCCCAGCATTTT. Translated: CASSDPGPGALPNQPQHF.

The DNA for the CDR3 is TGTGCCAGCAGCTTGAGGTCAGCGGACCGTAATGAAAAACTGTTTTTT. It specifies CASSLRSADRNEKLFF. The chain joins TRBV5-4 to TRBJ1-4; D is unresolved. This CDR3 is built from 16 residues. Trimming took 1 base from V and 4 from J, leaving 14 bases between them. CDR1 and CDR2 (germline): SGHNT, YYREEE (reference sequence).

The chain uses TRBV7-2 and TRBJ1-2, with 7 bases that match TRBD1. The CDR3 spans 14 residues. The germline V gene has CDR1 SGHTA and CDR2 FQGNSA. Trimming cost V 5 bases and J 0 bases; bases outside gene matches: 3. The CDR3 here is CASSTRGPNYGYTF. CDR3 DNA sequence: TGTGCCAGCAGCACAAGGGGGCCTAACTATGGCTACACCTTC.

The chain uses TRBV11-2 and TRBJ1-5; D call uncertain. The ends were cut back, 2 bases at V and 3 bases at J, with 5 bases in the middle. This CDR3 has 13 residues. Germline V CDR1 and CDR2: SGHAT, FQNNGV. The CDR3: CASSLISNQPQHF. The CDR3 nucleotides are TGTGCCAGCAGCTTAATATCCAATCAGCCCCAGCATTTT.

The chain is built from TRBV6-5 and TRBJ1-2, with no clear D. Germline V lookup: CDR1 MNHEY, CDR2 SVGAGI. The CDR3 is made up of 15 amino acids. The V and J ends lost 0 bases and 2 bases respectively, with 10 bases between them. CDR3 in amino acids: CASSYSPAQNYGYTF. The CDR3 bases are TGTGCCAGCAGTTACTCCCCGGCGCAGAACTATGGCTACACCTTC.

The genes are TRBV6-5 and TRBJ1-2, with D maybe TRBD1 (5 bases). The CDR3 has 15 residues. The V gene lost 6 bases and the J gene lost 3 bases, with 17 bases spanning the gap. CDR1 is MNHEY, CDR2 SVGAGI, per germline. The CDR3 DNA reads as TGTGCCAGCAGGATCGTGGGACCGACGGACTATGGCTACACCTTC. Translated: CASRIVGPTDYGYTF.

V and J are TRBV18 and TRBJ2-5; 8 bases fit TRBD2. Trimming removed 6 bases from V and 1 base from J; junction bases left unmatched: 7. The CDR3 is 15 amino acids. Germline CDR1 is KGHSH and CDR2 is LQKENI. The CDR3 loop is CASSPPLAGQETQYF. In DNA, the CDR3 is TGTGCCAGCTCTCCTCCCCTAGCGGGCCAAGAGACCCAGTACTTC.

The CDR3 here is CASSSPPGTGQGQPQHF. The CDR3 bases are TGTGCCAGTAGTTCCCCGCCGGGGACAGGTCAGGGTCAGCCCCAGCATTTT. V is TRBV19 and J is TRBJ1-5; 8 bases are shared with TRBD1. V was clipped by 5 bases and J by 6 bases; unmatched bases: 15. Germline assignment: CDR1 LNHDA and CDR2 SQIVND (reference sequence). The CDR3 runs 17 residues.

This rearrangement joins TRBV6-5 to TRBJ1-3; D is possibly TRBD1 (6 bases). Germline loops: CDR1 MNHEY, CDR2 SVGAGI. V lost 2 bases to trimming and J lost 1 base, with 9 bases between them. This CDR3 has 15 amino acids. CDR3 bases: TGTGCCAGCAGTTACACAACAGGGTCTGGAAACACCATATATTTT. This codes for CASSYTTGSGNTIYF.

The DNA for the CDR3 is TGTGCCAGTAGTGGAATCACAGGGGGCTACGAGCAGTACTTC. Translation: CASSGITGGYEQYF. The rearrangement uses TRBV19 and TRBJ2-7; 8 bases match TRBD1. Germline loops: CDR1 LNHDA, CDR2 SQIVND (reference sequence). V lost 5 bases, J lost 3 bases, and 6 bases stayed unmatched. The CDR3 covers 14 residues.

This chain joins TRBV14 and TRBJ2-7, with a weak D call TRBD2 (7 bases). V lost 0 bases, J lost 6 bases, and 12 bases lay in between. The V gene's germline CDR1 is SGHDN and CDR2 FVKESK. The CDR3 sequence is 14 residues long. CDR3 amino acids: CASSQEGGASEQYF. DNA for the CDR3: TGTGCCAGCAGCCAAGAGGGGGGGGCGAGCGAGCAGTACTTC. The entire variable domain, with the rest obtained from reference TRBV14 and TRBJ2-7, is as follows: EAGVTQFPSHSVIEKGQTVTLRCDPISGHDNLYWYRRVMGKEIKFLLHFVKESKQDESGMPNNRFLAERTGGTYSTLKVQPAELEDSGVYFCASSQEGGASEQYFGPGTRLTVT.

This rearrangement joins TRBV3-1 (or the pseudogene TRBV3-2) to TRBJ1-2; D possibly corresponds to TRBD1 (5 bases). Deletions cut 0 bases from V and 7 bases from J, with 18 bases between. The CDR3 loop spans 16 amino acids. Germline values: CDR1 LGHDT, CDR2 YNNKEL (reference sequence). In DNA, the CDR3 is TGTGCCAGCAGCCAAGATCCCGGGCAGGGCCGAAGTGGCTACACCTTC. Protein: CASSQDPGQGRSGYTF.

The chain employs TRBV6-1 and TRBJ1-3; D is ambiguous. Germline V gene lookup returns CDR1 MNHNS and CDR2 SASEGT. CDR3 size: 15 residues. V lost 1 base and J 0 bases, leaving 7 bases between the germline ends. This chain's CDR3 is CASSEVTGSGNTIYF. The CDR3 bases are TGTGCCAGCAGTGAAGTTACGGGCTCTGGAAACACCATATATTTT.

The chain recombines TRBV4-1 with TRBJ1-5, with TRBD1 as a possible D gene (5 bases). The CDR3 spans 14 residues. The V and J ends lost 3 bases and 5 bases respectively, with 11 bases between them. The germline gives CDR1 MGHRA, CDR2 YSYEKL. Here the CDR3 DNA reads TGCGCCAGCAGCCAGCCTGAGGGGTATCAGCCCCAGCATTTT. As protein: CASSQPEGYQPQHF.

The chain carries TRBV28 and TRBJ2-1; possibly TRBD1 for D (6 bases). The CDR3 totals 15 residues. Deletions cut 3 bases from V and 9 bases from J, with 18 bases between. Germline CDR1 is MDHEN and CDR2 is SYDVKM. The CDR3 loop reads CASSLVQGPRAEQFF. The CDR3 DNA reads as TGTGCCAGCAGTTTGGTCCAGGGGCCACGGGCTGAGCAGTTCTTC.